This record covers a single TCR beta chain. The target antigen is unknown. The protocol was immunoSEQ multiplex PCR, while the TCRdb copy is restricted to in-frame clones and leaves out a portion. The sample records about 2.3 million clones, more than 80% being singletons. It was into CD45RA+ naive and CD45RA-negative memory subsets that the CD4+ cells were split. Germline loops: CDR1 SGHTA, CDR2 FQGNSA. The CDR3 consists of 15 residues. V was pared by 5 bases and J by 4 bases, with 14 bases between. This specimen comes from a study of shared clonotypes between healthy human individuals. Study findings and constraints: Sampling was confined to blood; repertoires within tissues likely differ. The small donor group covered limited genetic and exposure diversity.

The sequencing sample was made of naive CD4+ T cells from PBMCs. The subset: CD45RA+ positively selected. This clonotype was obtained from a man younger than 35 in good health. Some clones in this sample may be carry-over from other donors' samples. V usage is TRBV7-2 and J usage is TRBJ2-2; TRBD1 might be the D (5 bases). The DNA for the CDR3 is TGTGCCAGCAGCGACCAGGGTCCGGGCACCGGGGAGCTGTTTTTT. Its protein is CASSDQGPGTGELFF.